Below are 11 T cell receptor beta chains sequenced from a single sample in a study of blood T cell repertoires in COVID-19. TCRdb's copy holds only in-frame clones and misses some; the assay was immunoSEQ multiplex PCR. The sample includes more than 200,000 clones, just over 85% of them seen just once. The sequenced sample was peripheral blood. These receptors originate from an elderly man with acute or convalescent COVID-19.

V and J are TRBV7-2 and TRBJ1-5, with D maybe TRBD1 (6 bases). Trimming took 2 bases from V and 0 from J, leaving 11 bases between them. The CDR3 covers 16 residues. Germline CDR1 SGHTA, CDR2 FQGNSA. CDR3 in amino acids: CASSLYGTLSNQPQHF. In nucleotides, the CDR3 is TGTGCCAGCAGCTTATACGGGACACTTAGCAATCAGCCCCAGCATTTT.

The chain is built from TRBV7-3 and TRBJ2-1, with TRBD2 as a possible D gene (7 bases). The CDR3 runs to 15 residues. Trimming left V 1 base short and J 5 bases short, with 12 bases between. Germline lookup yields CDR1 SGHTA and CDR2 FQGTGA. The CDR3 region is CASSLSGGLDNEQFF. The CDR3 coding sequence is TGTGCCAGCAGCTTAAGCGGGGGCCTCGACAATGAGCAGTTCTTC.

The chain employs TRBV27 and TRBJ2-7; TRBD1 agrees at 8 bases. Germline values: CDR1 MNHEY, CDR2 SMNVEV (reference sequence). The CDR3 has 15 residues. Germline trimming cut 6 bases from V and 3 bases from J; bases unmatched to any gene: 10. Here the CDR3 DNA reads TGTGCCAGCAGCTGGACAGGGATAGTCCTCTACGAGCAGTACTTC. As protein: CASSWTGIVLYEQYF.

A single count supports this clone. This chain connects TRBV19 to TRBJ1-6; D unresolved. The CDR3 runs 14 residues. Germline-derived CDR1 and CDR2 are LNHDA and SQIVND (reference sequence). V lost 3 bases to trimming and J lost 10 bases, with 13 bases between them. CDR3 sequence: CASSMSGEESPLHF. The CDR3 DNA reads TGTGCCAGTAGTATGTCTGGGGAGGAGTCACCCCTCCACTTT.

The V gene is TRBV5-5, the J gene TRBJ2-3; D perhaps matches TRBD2 (5 bases). CDR1 is SGHKS and CDR2 is YYEKEE in the germline V gene (reference sequence). The CDR3 sequence is 14 residues long. V lost 0 bases, J lost 6 bases, and 11 bases lay in between. CDR3 in amino acids: CASSLAGKADTQYF. In nucleotides, the CDR3 is TGTGCCAGCAGCTTGGCGGGAAAGGCGGATACGCAGTATTTT.

This clone appeared once. The CDR3 here is CASSSDRSGNTIYF. The DNA for the CDR3 is TGTGCCAGCAGCTCTGACAGGTCCGGAAACACCATATATTTT. The chain is built from TRBV3-1 (or the pseudogene TRBV3-2) and TRBJ1-3, with a tentative D call TRBD1 (6 bases). Germline assignment: CDR1 LGHDT and CDR2 YNNKEL (reference sequence). The ends were cut back, 5 bases at V and 4 bases at J, with 12 bases in the middle. The CDR3 runs to 14 residues.

This rearrangement joins TRBV5-4 to TRBJ2-7; 12 bases match TRBD2. Germline assignment: CDR1 SGHNT and CDR2 YYREEE (reference sequence). V shed 4 bases, J shed 5 bases, and the junction held 7 bases outside the gene matches. The CDR3 totals 15 residues. The CDR3 nucleotides are TGTGCCAGCAGCGCGAGACTAGCGGGAGACCACGAGCAGTACTTC. Its protein product is CASSARLAGDHEQYF.

The rearrangement links TRBV4-3 to TRBJ1-1; D not resolved. Germline V gene sequence: CDR1 LGHNA, CDR2 YSLEER. V was cut by 1 base and J by 4 bases, with 10 bases left in between. The CDR3 is 14 amino acids. The chain's CDR3 is CASSQAEGSTEAFF. The CDR3 bases are TGCGCCAGCAGCCAAGCTGAGGGAAGCACTGAAGCTTTCTTT.

The chain is built from TRBV5-6 and TRBJ1-6, with 11 bases that match TRBD1. Germline CDR1 is SGHDT and CDR2 is YYEEEE. The V and J ends lost 6 bases and 10 bases, in that order; junction bases with no gene match: 6. The CDR3 covers 14 residues. The CDR3 here is CASTWDRGVSPLHF. CDR3 bases: TGTGCCAGCACCTGGGACAGGGGGGTCTCACCCCTCCACTTT.

This rearrangement joins TRBV5-6 to TRBJ2-1, with 12 bases that match TRBD2. The CDR3 extends over 16 amino acids. The germline V gene has CDR1 SGHDT and CDR2 YYEEEE. V dropped 2 bases and J dropped 2; count of bases not matched to a gene: 2. The CDR3 region is CASSLRLAGAYNEQFF. CDR3 nucleotides: TGTGCCAGCAGCTTAAGACTAGCGGGAGCCTACAATGAGCAGTTCTTC.

The chain carries TRBV7-6 and TRBJ2-5; the D gene is possibly TRBD2 (6 bases). The V gene lost 4 bases and the J gene lost 3 bases, with 18 bases spanning the gap. The CDR3 covers 16 residues. CDR1 and CDR2 from the germline V gene are SGHVS and FNYEAQ. The CDR3 loop reads CASSSRPGVAEETQYF. The CDR3 DNA sequence: TGTGCCAGCAGCTCAAGGCCCGGGGTAGCGGAAGAGACCCAGTACTTC.